Described below is a single T cell receptor beta chain sequence and its context. The target of this receptor is not known. Per-base qualities were not stored, and no clone one base away is much larger. The sample comes from a study of T cell repertoires in cytomegalovirus infection (dated by TCRdb to between 2019 and 2020). Some background on the complete study: The peptide stimulations were aimed at well-studied HLA-B-restricted epitopes as well as recently identified HLA-C-restricted CMV epitopes, whose presentation resists viral immunomodulation. The HLA type of each donor mattered for the analysis, because public TCR beta signatures pointed to carriage of CMV infection along with the matching HLA type. Results the study describes overall, beyond this receptor: Carriers of CMV infection plus the relevant HLA type were discriminated by the cumulative frequency of public TCR beta family members in the study cohort and in an independent roughly 340-donor cohort. The ex vivo response was dominated by HLA-C-restricted CMV-specific TCR beta clonotypes, which also provided the single most frequent clonotype in two of eight donors.

Here V drops 5 bases and J drops 6 bases, and the junction holds 9 bases not matched to any gene. From cysteine to phenylalanine, the CDR3 is 15 amino acids long. Of all the DNA, just the CDR3 is kept, 45 bases in frame from base 1. CDR1 SGHTA and CDR2 FQGNSA are derived from the germline V gene. The treatment or condition label for this specimen denotes: in vitro stimulation with specific CMV peptide epitopes to enrich CMV-specific T cells. Sequencing relied on an Illumina HiSeq 1500. The raw public data were reprocessed by TCRdb itself: fastp quality trimming at Q25, MiXCR clonotype calling, in-frame beta chains only. Duplicate CDR3 protein sequences are folded into a single record with the most common DNA and genes. This sample comprises a few hundred thousand distinct CDR3 sequences, approximately 35% of them detected only once. The top ten hold roughly 13% of the sample.

This receptor was obtained from a human donor in good health (CMV status not recorded). Some clones in this sample may be carry-over from other donors' samples. The sequence joins TRBV7-2 to TRBJ2-1; 8 junctional bases match TRBD2. The source material was cultured PBMCs, sampled from culture after CMV antigen stimulation. The DNA reads TGTGCCAGCAGCCCAAACAGCGGGGGCCGCAATGAGCAGTTCTTC. It translates as CASSPNSGGRNEQFF.